Listed here are 21 T cell receptor beta chains from one sample, sequenced in a study of blood T cell repertoires in COVID-19. Sequenced by immunoSEQ multiplex PCR; TCRdb stores in-frame clones only, minus some. The sample carries hundreds of thousands of clones, about 80% recorded once. The sample was peripheral blood. Source of these receptors: an elderly woman with acute or convalescent COVID-19.

This clone was seen a single time. V is TRBV29-1 and J is TRBJ1-1, with D possibly being TRBD1 (6 bases). The V gene lost 8 bases and the J gene lost 5 bases, with 15 bases spanning the gap. Germline-derived CDR1 and CDR2 are SQVTM and ANQGSEA. The CDR3 runs to 12 residues. The CDR3, as DNA: TGCAGCTCGCAACAGGGCAGAACTGAAGCTTTCTTT. As protein: CSSQQGRTEAFF.

V is TRBV5-6 and J is TRBJ1-6; D gene uncertain. CDR3 length: 16 residues. The V end lost 0 bases, the J end lost 8 bases, and 15 bases lay between the germline ends. Germline assignment: CDR1 SGHDT and CDR2 YYEEEE. CDR3 region: CASSLVGRERDSPLHF. The DNA for the CDR3 is TGTGCCAGCAGCTTGGTAGGACGGGAGAGGGATTCACCCCTCCACTTT.

The table lists this clone with many counts. The rearrangement joins TRBV7-9 to TRBJ1-2; weak D call: TRBD1 (5 bases). This CDR3 has 14 residues. Trimming removed 6 bases at V and 5 bases at J, with 16 bases between. Germline CDR1 SEHNR, CDR2 FQNEAQ (reference sequence). The CDR3 coding sequence is TGTGCCAGCAGGATGGAGGGGTCCGGATATGGCTACACCTTC. Protein sequence: CASRMEGSGYGYTF.

V and J are TRBV19 and TRBJ2-3, with D perhaps TRBD2 (6 bases). Trimming shortened V by 7 bases and J by 4 bases, and 18 bases separated the two germline ends. CDR1 and CDR2 from the germline V gene are LNHDA and SQIVND (reference sequence). The length of the CDR3 is 15 residues. The CDR3 loop reads CASTLSGAGADTQYF. The CDR3 bases are TGTGCCAGTACTCTGTCGGGAGCTGGTGCAGATACGCAGTATTTT.

The CDR3 nucleotides are TGTGCCAGCACCAATTACAATGAGCAGTTCTTC. It codes for CASTNYNEQFF. The V call is TRBV6-5, the J call TRBJ2-1; D call uncertain. Germline V lookup: CDR1 MNHEY, CDR2 SVGAGI. Trimming pared 7 bases from V and 4 bases from J, leaving 5 bases between. CDR3 length equals 11 residues.

This clone occurred a few times. The V and J genes are TRBV5-6 and TRBJ2-1; 7 bases line up with TRBD2. Germline V CDR1 and CDR2: SGHDT, YYEEEE. The CDR3 contains 18 residues. The junction had 16 bases not matched to a gene; V was cut back by 3 bases and J by 4 bases. The CDR3 region is CASSSLAGATQIYNEQFF. CDR3 DNA sequence: TGTGCCAGCAGCTCCCTGGCGGGAGCGACCCAGATTTACAATGAGCAGTTCTTC.

This chain links TRBV4-1 with TRBJ1-1; 8 bases map to TRBD1. CDR3 length: 16 residues. CDR1 and CDR2 (germline): MGHRA, YSYEKL. The J segment lost 1 base and the V segment lost 3 bases, leaving 7 bases of the junction unmatched. CDR3 protein: CASSQPRGLGNTEAFF. In DNA form, the CDR3 reads TGCGCCAGCAGCCAGCCCAGGGGGCTGGGGAACACTGAAGCTTTCTTT.

The CDR3 is CASSPIMNTEAFF. The CDR3 DNA reads TGTGCCAGCAGCCCTATCATGAACACTGAAGCTTTCTTT. This sequence joins TRBV3-1 (or the pseudogene TRBV3-2) and TRBJ1-1, with unresolved D. The CDR3 sequence is 13 residues long. Germline V lookup: CDR1 LGHDT, CDR2 YNNKEL (reference sequence). The V end was cut by 4 bases, the J end by 0 bases, with 6 bases between.

The chain uses TRBV5-1 and TRBJ2-1; TRBD2 matches 10 bases. The CDR3 has 15 residues. Trimming at V came to 1 base and at J to 7 bases, leaving 5 bases not matched to a gene. Germline CDR1 SGHRS, CDR2 YFSETQ. For the CDR3, the DNA is TGCGCCAGCAGCTTGACTAGCGGGATTGGTAATGAGCAGTTCTTC. Its translation is CASSLTSGIGNEQFF. The whole variable domain, filled in from reference TRBV5-1 and TRBJ2-1, reads KAGVTQTPRYLIKTRGQQVTLSCSPISGHRSVSWYQQTPGQGLQFLFEYFSETQRNKGNFPGRFSGRQFSNSRSEMNVSTLELGDSALYLCASSLTSGIGNEQFFGPGTRLTVL.

The gene calls are TRBV7-2 and TRBJ2-5; D might be TRBD1 (6 bases). The CDR3 is 16 residues long. Trimming removed 1 base from V and 3 bases from J, with 15 bases in between. Germline V gene data show CDR1 as SGHTA and CDR2 as FQGNSA. The CDR3 is CASSLGTGIAEETQYF. CDR3 DNA sequence: TGTGCCAGCAGCTTAGGAACAGGGATCGCAGAAGAGACCCAGTACTTC.

This clone appeared a few times. The chain has TRBV10-3 and TRBJ2-7, with D possibly matching TRBD2 (5 bases). The CDR3 sequence is 12 residues long. V was trimmed by 3 bases and J by 5 bases, leaving 8 bases between them. CDR1 is ENHRY and CDR2 is SYGVKD in the germline V gene. CDR3 in DNA: TGTGCCATCAGTGAAGGGAGCCACGAGCAGTACTTC. Its protein product is CAISEGSHEQYF.

This clone was counted once. The CDR3 nucleotides read TGTGCCAGCAGCCCCGGACAGGGAGAGACCCAGTACTTC. Translating it yields CASSPGQGETQYF. The chain joins TRBV5-4 to TRBJ2-5; 8 bases agree with TRBD1. In germline, CDR1 is SGHNT, CDR2 YYREEE (reference sequence). This CDR3 is 13 amino acids long. V was clipped by 4 bases and J by 4 bases; unmatched bases: 3.

This sequence joins TRBV5-6 and TRBJ2-2; 13 bases map to TRBD2. The CDR3 is 17 residues long. The J segment lost 5 bases and the V segment lost 1 base, leaving 5 bases of the junction unmatched. The germline CDR1 and CDR2 sequences are SGHDT and YYEEEE. CDR3 sequence: CASSLPGLAGSTGELFF. As DNA, the CDR3 is TGTGCCAGCAGCTTGCCGGGACTAGCGGGATCTACCGGGGAGCTGTTTTTT.

The genes are TRBV3-1 (or the pseudogene TRBV3-2) and TRBJ1-3, with 9 bases lining up with TRBD1. Unmatched junction bases numbered 3, after V lost 4 bases and J lost 2 bases. The CDR3 runs to 15 residues. Looked up from germline, CDR1 is LGHDT and CDR2 is YNNKEL (reference sequence). CDR3 in amino acids: CASSPRDRAGNTIYF. CDR3 nucleotides: TGTGCCAGCAGCCCTCGGGACAGGGCTGGAAACACCATATATTTT.

The rearrangement joins TRBV27 to TRBJ2-7, with 7 bases aligning to TRBD2. The junction had 12 bases not matched to a gene; V was cut back by 3 bases and J by 7 bases. Germline CDR1 reads MNHEY; CDR2 reads SMNVEV (reference sequence). The length of the CDR3 is 15 residues. Here the CDR3 reads CASSFWGRAHQEQYF. CDR3 sequence (DNA): TGTGCCAGCAGTTTCTGGGGGAGGGCCCATCAGGAGCAGTACTTC.

The chain recombines TRBV6-2 or TRBV6-3 with TRBJ1-2, with TRBD1 identical over 9 bases. Germline loops: CDR1 MNHEY, CDR2 SVGEGT. Losses at the gene ends were 0 bases for V and 6 bases for J; bases not matched to a gene: 5. This CDR3 region has 15 residues. CDR3 sequence (DNA): TGTGCCAGCAGTTACTCGGGACAGGGCGGAAATGGCTACACCTTC. The encoded protein is CASSYSGQGGNGYTF.

The V and J genes are TRBV6-5 and TRBJ2-2; D is unresolved. V was clipped by 6 bases and J by 6 bases, with 11 bases between them. The germline V gene has CDR1 MNHEY and CDR2 SVGAGI. CDR3 length equals 13 residues. CDR3: CASSATSAGELFF. DNA for the CDR3: TGTGCCAGCAGCGCCACTTCCGCCGGGGAGCTGTTTTTT.

This chain links TRBV18 with TRBJ1-1; TRBD1 might be the D (5 bases). Germline values: CDR1 KGHSH, CDR2 LQKENI. The CDR3 is 14 residues long. Trimming shortened V by 4 bases and J by 5 bases, and 14 bases separated the two germline ends. DNA for the CDR3: TGTGCCAGCTCACAGGAAGGGGCCGTTACTGAAGCTTTCTTT. Its translation: CASSQEGAVTEAFF.

The rearrangement uses TRBV7-6 and TRBJ2-3; TRBD1 is a possible D gene (6 bases). Germline V CDR1 and CDR2: SGHVS, FNYEAQ. This CDR3 spans 15 amino acids. Trimming pared 0 bases from V and 0 bases from J, leaving 7 bases between. The CDR3 reads CASSLAGASTDTQYF. Written as DNA, the CDR3 is TGTGCCAGCAGCTTAGCGGGGGCTAGCACAGATACGCAGTATTTT.

The V and J genes are TRBV11-2 and TRBJ2-5, with 8 bases identical to TRBD1. The J segment lost 1 base and the V segment lost 5 bases, leaving 6 bases of the junction unmatched. The CDR3 length is 15 residues. Germline V gene sequence: CDR1 SGHAT, CDR2 FQNNGV. The CDR3 loop reads CASSVTGARQETQYF. As DNA, the CDR3 is TGTGCCAGCAGCGTGACAGGGGCCCGCCAAGAGACCCAGTACTTC. Looking up the rest from reference TRBV11-2 and TRBJ2-5 gives the full variable domain: EAGVAQSPRYKIIEKRQSVAFWCNPISGHATLYWYQQILGQGPKLLIQFQNNGVVDDSQLPKDRFSAERLKGVDSTLKIQPAKLEDSAVYLCASSVTGARQETQYFGPGTRLLVL.

This clone occurred a few times. The chain uses TRBV29-1 and TRBJ1-2; tentatively, D is TRBD1 (6 bases). V was pared by 7 bases and J by 6 bases, with 15 bases between. The CDR3 contains 12 residues. Germline CDR1 and CDR2: SQVTM and ANQGSEA. This CDR3 is CSALGGADGYTF. CDR3 nucleotide sequence: TGCAGCGCCCTGGGGGGGGCGGATGGCTACACCTTC.